This is a list of T cell receptor beta chains from one sample in a study of shared clonotypes between healthy human individuals. Sequencing was performed with immunoSEQ multiplex PCR; in TCRdb, only in-frame clones are kept and a portion is missing. Of about 2.3 million clones detected, just under 95% appear once; the ten largest clones hold about 0.41%. The sequenced sample consisted of naive CD4+ T cells from PBMCs. These receptors were obtained from a man in his late teens or twenties in good health. Some clones in this sample may be carry-over from other donors' samples. The conserved cysteine and the conserved F or W are not part of the CDR3 here.

v_call: TRBV13; cdr3_length: 14; j_call: TRBJ2-2; cdr3_aa: ASSSRTSGRIGELF
v_call: TRBV27; cdr3_length: 15; j_call: TRBJ2-3; cdr3_aa: ASSSPPHYASTDTQY
v_call: TRBV9; cdr3_length: 12; j_call: TRBJ2-6; cdr3_aa: ASSSGSGANVLT
v_call: TRBV28; cdr3_length: 10; j_call: TRBJ1-3; cdr3_aa: ASSFWGNTIY
v_call: TRBV7-2; cdr3_length: 14; j_call: TRBJ1-1; cdr3_aa: ASSLVGWSGGTEAF
v_call: TRBV18; cdr3_length: 16; j_call: TRBJ1-1; cdr3_aa: ASYWRGTATTLNTEAF
v_call: TRBV19; cdr3_length: 17; j_call: TRBJ1-5; cdr3_aa: ASRGSLRDRGYSNQPQH
v_call: TRBV28; cdr3_length: 12; j_call: TRBJ1-1; cdr3_aa: ASVSGTGRTEAF
v_call: TRBV28; cdr3_length: 11; j_call: TRBJ1-1; cdr3_aa: ASSEDMNTEAF
v_call: TRBV6-6; cdr3_length: 10; j_call: TRBJ2-5; cdr3_aa: ASTQGGETQY
v_call: TRBV15; cdr3_length: 14; j_call: TRBJ2-5; cdr3_aa: ATSDRSTGRGETQY
v_call: TRBV5-4; cdr3_length: 14; j_call: TRBJ2-3; cdr3_aa: ASSWGLAGVTDTQY
v_call: TRBV7-8; cdr3_length: 14; j_call: TRBJ2-6; cdr3_aa: ASSLERGRGSPVLT
v_call: TRBV21-1; cdr3_length: 15; j_call: TRBJ2-3; cdr3_aa: ASSKESVAVGTDTQY
v_call: TRBV4-1; cdr3_length: 14; j_call: TRBJ1-5; cdr3_aa: ASSQVLQLRDQPQH